What follows describes a single T cell receptor beta chain. No antigen is known for it. This entry is derived from a study of cytomegalovirus exposure and HLA in healthy donors. About the study: The same platform was used for the 90 to 150 validation repertoires and the roughly 730 first-cohort repertoires, a later analysis reported. Broader study findings: Cytomegalovirus association was listed for 164 TCR beta chains. Reports described diagnosis of cytomegalovirus status by the classifier as highly specific and sensitive. Across donors, most TCRs were seen rarely, yet some public ones were widespread.

The CDR3 is made up of 13 amino acids. After removal of 10 bases from V and 2 bases from J, the junction contained 7 bases not matched to a gene. Germline CDR1 MDHEN, CDR2 SYDVKM. The assay was immunoSEQ multiplex PCR, and TCRdb's table has in-frame clones only and misses some. The sample holds more than 65,000 clones, 95% to 97% seen once. Sequenced sample: PBMCs. The clonotype was recovered from a woman aged 18-30 years in good health and CMV-seronegative. The genes are TRBV28 and TRBJ1-1; 7 bases align to TRBD1. Written as DNA, the CDR3 is TGTGCCATAAGGGGGACAGCAAACACTGAAGCTTTCTTT. Translated, it gives CAIRGTANTEAFF.